The clone carrying this T cell receptor (beta chain) has only one observation. There are 17 residues in the CDR3. Looked up from germline, CDR1 is GTSNPN and CDR2 is SVGIG (reference sequence). The J segment lost 0 bases and the V segment lost 8 bases, leaving 12 bases of the junction unmatched. These data originate in a study of shared clonotypes between healthy human individuals. Profiling relied on immunoSEQ multiplex PCR, and the TCRdb table lists in-frame clones only, not all of them. The repertoire holds about 470,000 clones, with around 75% as singletons. Free of recent acute infections or vaccinations, the donors were healthy HIV-negative adults. Some 90 million PBMCs supplied genomic DNA for unsorted samples.

The source material was PBMCs. The chain carries TRBV30 and TRBJ2-1; 11 nucleotides line up with TRBD2. The receptor's source is a woman aged 40 to 49 in good health. Some clones in this sample may be carry-over from other donors' samples. CDR3 sequence reads: CATRLAGRPSSYNEQFF. CDR3 sequence (DNA): TGTGCCACCCGACTAGCGGGACGCCCGAGCTCCTACAATGAGCAGTTCTTC.